Listed below are T cell receptor beta chains from one sample, sequenced in a study of shared clonotypes between healthy human individuals. Measured with immunoSEQ multiplex PCR; TCRdb has only the in-frame clones, and not every one. Found here are over 2 million clones, 90% to 95% of them singletons; the top ten hold roughly 0.13%. Sequencing was done on a sample of naive CD4+ T cells sorted from blood. The origin of the receptors is a man in his late teens or twenties in good health. CDR3s include the opening cysteine and the closing phenylalanine or tryptophan. Each record gives: V gene, D gene, clone size, J gene, CDR3 DNA, CDR3 protein. D genes are given only for firm matches. Clone size is not always given. Where it is, it says once, few, many or a class for expanded clones.

V: TRBV6-5
D: -
size: -
J: TRBJ2-5
DNA: TGTGCCAGCAGTTATGACCCGACCGCGGCCCAGTACTTC
CDR3: CASSYDPTAAQYF

V: TRBV25-1
D: -
size: once
J: TRBJ2-7
DNA: TGTGCCAGCAGTGATATTCAGGCTTTTGAGCAGTACTTC
CDR3: CASSDIQAFEQYF

V: TRBV5-1
D: TRBD1
size: -
J: TRBJ2-7
DNA: TGCGCCAGCAGCGACCGACCGACCGGGACAGGGACTCACGAGCAGTACTTC
CDR3: CASSDRPTGTGTHEQYF

V: TRBV5-1
D: -
size: -
J: TRBJ2-1
DNA: TGCGCCAGCAGCTTGGCGTCAGCTAGGGGGACCTACAATGAGCAGTTCTTC
CDR3: CASSLASARGTYNEQFF

V: TRBV5-1
D: TRBD2
size: -
J: TRBJ2-1
DNA: TGCGCCAGCAGCTTGGTAGCCGGGACTAGCGGCCACAATGAGCAGTTCTTC
CDR3: CASSLVAGTSGHNEQFF

V: TRBV5-1
D: TRBD1
size: once
J: TRBJ1-1
DNA: TGCGCCAGCAGCGCGCGACAGGGGCACACTGAAGCTTTCTTT
CDR3: CASSARQGHTEAFF

V: TRBV10-1
D: -
size: -
J: TRBJ1-1
DNA: TGCGCCAGCAGTGAGGAGGGGACGGGGAACACTGAAGCTTTCTTT
CDR3: CASSEEGTGNTEAFF

V: TRBV6-5
D: TRBD1
size: -
J: TRBJ2-6
DNA: TGTGCCAGCAGTAGTCCAACAGGGGGTCCCACTTTC
CDR3: CASSSPTGGPTF

V: TRBV7-2
D: TRBD2
size: -
J: TRBJ2-1
DNA: TGTGCCAGCAGCCGGGGGGTTAGCGGGTGGAATGAGCAGTTCTTC
CDR3: CASSRGVSGWNEQFF

V: TRBV5-1
D: TRBD1
size: -
J: TRBJ2-2
DNA: TGCGCCAGCAGCCTAGACAGGGGGCACACCGGGGAGCTGTTTTTT
CDR3: CASSLDRGHTGELFF

V: TRBV9
D: -
size: -
J: TRBJ2-7
DNA: TGTGCCAGCAGCGTAGGGCGATCGGGCCCCTACGAGCAGTACTTC
CDR3: CASSVGRSGPYEQYF

V: TRBV18
D: TRBD2
size: -
J: TRBJ2-2
DNA: TGTGCCAGCTTAAGGACTAGCGGCACCGGGGAGCTGTTTTTT
CDR3: CASLRTSGTGELFF

V: TRBV30
D: -
size: -
J: TRBJ2-7
DNA: TGTGCCTCCGCGGGGACGGTTGCCTACGAGCAGTACTTC
CDR3: CASAGTVAYEQYF

V: TRBV18
D: -
size: -
J: TRBJ1-6
DNA: TGTGCCAGCTCACCTAACAGAAATTCACCCCTCCACTTT
CDR3: CASSPNRNSPLHF

V: TRBV28
D: -
size: -
J: TRBJ1-1
DNA: TGTGCCAGCCATAGAGACAGTGAAGCTTTCTTT
CDR3: CASHRDSEAFF

V: TRBV2
D: -
size: -
J: TRBJ2-7
DNA: TGTGCCAGCAGTGAGAAGGGGAGGTTCTCCTACGAGCAGTACTTC
CDR3: CASSEKGRFSYEQYF

V: TRBV2
D: TRBD2
size: once
J: TRBJ2-6
DNA: TGTGCCAGCAGCACTAGCGGGACGCCTGGGGCCAACGTCCTGACTTTC
CDR3: CASSTSGTPGANVLTF